The entry below gives a single T cell receptor (beta chain) sequence along with its context. Its antigen is still unknown. The protocol was immunoSEQ multiplex PCR, while the TCRdb copy is restricted to in-frame clones and leaves out a portion. The table has more than 60,000 clones, over 70% seen once. This record comes from a study of vaccination effects on CD4 cells after COVID-19. Germline CDR1 is SGDLS and CDR2 is YYNGEE. Trimming removed 0 bases from V and 0 bases from J, with 13 bases in between. The CDR3 is 17 residues long. CD4+ T cells were isolated after less than 12 days of culture. Each participant was given two doses of one vaccine (BNT162b2 or mRNA-1273).

The receptor's source is a human donor who received a COVID-19 vaccine. The chain joins TRBV9 to TRBJ1-5; D unclear. The source material was CD4+ T cells from PBMCs cultured without peptide, sampled after COVID-19 vaccination. The CDR3 DNA is TGTGCCAGCAGCGTAGATGGGAAGGGAAATAGCAATCAGCCCCAGCATTTT. This codes for CASSVDGKGNSNQPQHF.